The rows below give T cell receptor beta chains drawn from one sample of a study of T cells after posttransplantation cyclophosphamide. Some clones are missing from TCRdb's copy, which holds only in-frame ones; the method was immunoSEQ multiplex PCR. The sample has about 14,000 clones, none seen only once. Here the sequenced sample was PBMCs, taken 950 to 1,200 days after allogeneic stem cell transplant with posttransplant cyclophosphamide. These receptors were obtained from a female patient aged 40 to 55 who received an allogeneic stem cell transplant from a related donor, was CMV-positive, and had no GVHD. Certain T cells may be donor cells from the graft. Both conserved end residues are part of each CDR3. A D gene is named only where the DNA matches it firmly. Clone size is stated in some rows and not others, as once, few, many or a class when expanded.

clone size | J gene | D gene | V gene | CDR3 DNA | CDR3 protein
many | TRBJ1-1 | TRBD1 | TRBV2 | TGTGCCAGTATCGTCACAGGGGGAACTGAAGCTTTCTTT | CASIVTGGTEAFF
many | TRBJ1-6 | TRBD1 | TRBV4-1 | TGCGCCAGCAGCCAAGATATCCAGGGGGCTCTCCCCCTCCACTTT | CASSQDIQGALPLHF
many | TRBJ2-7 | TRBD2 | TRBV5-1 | TGCGCCAGCAGCTTGGGAACTAGCGGGGGGACCTACGAGCAGTACTTC | CASSLGTSGGTYEQYF
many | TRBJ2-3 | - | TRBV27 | TGTGCCAGCAGTCCCAACGCCCTCCACGGGATCACAGATACGCAGTATTTT | CASSPNALHGITDTQYF
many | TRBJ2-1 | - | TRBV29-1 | TGCAGCGTCGTTAGGATAAGCGGTGAGCAGTTCTTC | CSVVRISGEQFF
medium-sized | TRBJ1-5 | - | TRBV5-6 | TGTGCCAGCAGCTTGCCAGGGGAACAGCCCCAGCATTTT | CASSLPGEQPQHF
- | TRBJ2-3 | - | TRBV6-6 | TGTGCCAGCAATGGGCGGGGAGGCACAGATACGCAGTATTTT | CASNGRGGTDTQYF
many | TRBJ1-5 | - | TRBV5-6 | TGTGCCAGCAGCCCAGGGTGGGCCTCGGATCAGCCCCAGCATTTT | CASSPGWASDQPQHF
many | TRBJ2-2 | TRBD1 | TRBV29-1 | TGCAGCGTTTTGGGACAGAAGAACACCGGGGAGCTGTTTTTT | CSVLGQKNTGELFF
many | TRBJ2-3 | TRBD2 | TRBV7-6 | TGTGCCAGCAGCCTTCTAGCGGGGGTCACAGATACGCAGTATTTT | CASSLLAGVTDTQYF
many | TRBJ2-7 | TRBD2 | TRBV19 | TGTGCCAGTAGTAACTCGGGGGGGTCTGACTACGAGCAGTACTTC | CASSNSGGSDYEQYF
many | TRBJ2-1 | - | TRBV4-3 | TGCGCCAGCAGCCAAGCTGCGGGCCTCTCCTACAATGAGCAGTTCTTC | CASSQAAGLSYNEQFF
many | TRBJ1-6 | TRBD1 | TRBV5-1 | TGCGCCAGCAGCGCCCGGACAGGGGCCAGCTCCTATAATTCACCCCTCCACTTT | CASSARTGASSYNSPLHF
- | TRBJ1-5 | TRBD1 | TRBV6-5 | TGTGCCAGCAGTCAACAGGGGAATCAGCCCCAGCATTTT | CASSQQGNQPQHF
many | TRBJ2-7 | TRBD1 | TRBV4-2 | TGTGCCAGCAGCCAAGATAGACAGGGAGTTTGGTACGAGCAGTACTTC | CASSQDRQGVWYEQYF
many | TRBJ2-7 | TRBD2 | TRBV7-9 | TGTGCCAGCAGCCTAGGCTACGGGACTAGCGGCTTCTACGAGCAGTACTTC | CASSLGYGTSGFYEQYF
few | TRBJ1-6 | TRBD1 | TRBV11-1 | TGTGCCAGCAGCTTGACGGGACAGGGGGCGTATAATTCACCCCTCCACTTT | CASSLTGQGAYNSPLHF
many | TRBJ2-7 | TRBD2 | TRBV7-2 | TGTGCCAGCAGCCGAGGACTAGCGGGGACAGGCCACGAGCAGTACTTC | CASSRGLAGTGHEQYF
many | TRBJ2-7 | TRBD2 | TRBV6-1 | TGTGCCAGCAGTGAACCAAATAGGCAGCGGGGGGTGGGAGACGAGCAGTACTTC | CASSEPNRQRGVGDEQYF
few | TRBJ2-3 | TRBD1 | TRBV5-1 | TGCGCCAGCAGCGTGGGACAGGGCGTTGATACGCAGTATTTT | CASSVGQGVDTQYF
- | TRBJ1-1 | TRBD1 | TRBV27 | TGCGCCAGCAGTCCACTAGCGCAGGGGGCTTGGAACACTGAAGCTTTCTTT | CASSPLAQGAWNTEAFF
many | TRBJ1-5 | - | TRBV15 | TGTGCCACCAGCTATATCTATAGCAATCAGCCCCAGCATTTT | CATSYIYSNQPQHF
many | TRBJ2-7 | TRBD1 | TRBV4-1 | TGCGCCAGCAGCCAAGATTTCGGGACAGTAAGCTACGAGCAGTACTTC | CASSQDFGTVSYEQYF
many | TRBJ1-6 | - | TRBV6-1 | TGTGCCAGCAGTGTAAGAGGATCCAATTCACCCCTCCACTTT | CASSVRGSNSPLHF
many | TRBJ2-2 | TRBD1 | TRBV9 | TGTGCCAGCAGCGCCCAAGTTGGACAGGGGAACACCGGGGAGCTGTTTTTT | CASSAQVGQGNTGELFF
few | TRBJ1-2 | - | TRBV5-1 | TGCGCCAGCAGCTTGCACCAGGGAAAAGGGTATGGCTACACCTTC | CASSLHQGKGYGYTF
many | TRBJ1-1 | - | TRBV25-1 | TGTGCCAGCAGTGATCTAGGCAGTGAAGCTTTCTTT | CASSDLGSEAFF
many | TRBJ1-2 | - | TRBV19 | TGTGCCAGTAGTATCGGTAACAGGGAGAACTATGGCTACACCTTC | CASSIGNRENYGYTF
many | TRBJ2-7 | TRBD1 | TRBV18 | TGTGCCAGCTCACCCCGGACAGGGGCCTACGAGCAGTACTTC | CASSPRTGAYEQYF
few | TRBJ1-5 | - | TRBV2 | TGTGCCAGCAGTCCCCAACAGGGTAGTCAGCCCCAGCATTTT | CASSPQQGSQPQHF
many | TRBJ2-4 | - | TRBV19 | TGTGCCAGTAGTATGTCCGGTTTAGCCAAAAACATTCAGTACTTC | CASSMSGLAKNIQYF
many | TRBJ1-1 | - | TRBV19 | TGTGCCAGCCGGGCCAGAAGGGGCGACACTGAAGCTTTCTTT | CASRARRGDTEAFF
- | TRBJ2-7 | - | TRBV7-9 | TGTGCCAGCAGCTTTGGCAGGGGATACGAGCAGTACTTC | CASSFGRGYEQYF
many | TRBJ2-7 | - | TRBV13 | TGTGCCAGCAGCTCCCGACAGAAATCCTACGAGCAGTACTTC | CASSSRQKSYEQYF
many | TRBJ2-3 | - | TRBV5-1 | TGCGCCAGCAGCCTGGGACTTCAGACGGGGACAGATACGCAGTATTTT | CASSLGLQTGTDTQYF
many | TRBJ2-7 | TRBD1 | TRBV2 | TGTGCCAGCAGAGAAGCTGACAGGGCGGGCTCCTACGAGCAGTACTTC | CASREADRAGSYEQYF
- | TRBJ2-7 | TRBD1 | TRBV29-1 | TGCAGCGTTGAAGACAGGGGGCGCATGGGCGAGCAGTACTTC | CSVEDRGRMGEQYF
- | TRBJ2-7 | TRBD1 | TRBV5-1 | TGCGCCAGCAGCTTGGCCGGGACAGGGGGTAACGAGCAGTACTTC | CASSLAGTGGNEQYF
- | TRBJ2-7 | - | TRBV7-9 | TGTGCCAGCAGTCGGGACATTAAAACCTACGAGCAGTACTTC | CASSRDIKTYEQYF
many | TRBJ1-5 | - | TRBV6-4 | TGTGCCAGCAGGCACAGGGAAGGAAAACAGCCCCAGCATTTT | CASRHREGKQPQHF
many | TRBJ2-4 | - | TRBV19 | TGTGCCAGTAGTATAGGACAGCTCGGCGTGGCCAAAAACATTCAGTACTTC | CASSIGQLGVAKNIQYF
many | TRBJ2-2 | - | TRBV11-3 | TGTGCCAGCAGCTGGTCGAGCCTCGGGACCGGGGAGCTGTTTTTT | CASSWSSLGTGELFF
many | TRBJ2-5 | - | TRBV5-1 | TGCGCCAGCAGCTTGATCCGGGATCCTACGGAGACCCAGTACTTC | CASSLIRDPTETQYF
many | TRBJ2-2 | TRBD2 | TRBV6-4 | TGTGCCAGCAGGCCAATGGGAGGGACCGGGGAGCTGTTTTTT | CASRPMGGTGELFF
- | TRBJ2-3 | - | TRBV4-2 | TGTGCCAGCAGCCAAGGGATGAGGGCAGAACGAGCAGATACGCAGTATTTT | CASSQGMRAERADTQYF
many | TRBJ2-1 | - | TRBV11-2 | TGTGCCAGCAGCGCCCCCGGGACACTGTATGGGGAGCAGTTCTTC | CASSAPGTLYGEQFF
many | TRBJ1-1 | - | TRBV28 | TGTGCCAGCAAGGAAGAGGGCGTGAAGACTGAAGCTTTCTTT | CASKEEGVKTEAFF
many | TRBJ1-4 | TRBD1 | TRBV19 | TGTGCCAGTAGCACCGGGACAGGCCGCCCTTTTTATGAAAAACTGTTTTTT | CASSTGTGRPFYEKLFF
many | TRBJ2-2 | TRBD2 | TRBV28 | TGTGCCAGCAGTCCCCCGGGACTAGCGGGGGCCGGGGAGCTGTTTTTT | CASSPPGLAGAGELFF
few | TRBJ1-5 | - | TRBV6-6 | TGTGCCAGCAGACCCGTCGGTCGGAATCAGCCCCAGCATTTT | CASRPVGRNQPQHF
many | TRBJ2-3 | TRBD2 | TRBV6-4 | TGTGCCAGCAGTTTAGCGGGGGGGACCTCTACAGATACGCAGTATTTT | CASSLAGGTSTDTQYF
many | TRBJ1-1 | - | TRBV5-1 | TGCGCCAGCAGCTTCAACAGGGCTGGAGGGAACACTGAAGCTTTCTTT | CASSFNRAGGNTEAFF
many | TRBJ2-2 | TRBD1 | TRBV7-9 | TGTGCCAGCAGCTTAGGACCCAGGGGGCACACCGGGGAGCTGTTTTTT | CASSLGPRGHTGELFF
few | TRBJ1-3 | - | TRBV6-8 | TGTGCCAGCAGTTTAGGGGCTGGAAACACCATATATTTT | CASSLGAGNTIYF